The 13 T cell receptor beta chains below were found in one sample sequenced in a study of cytomegalovirus exposure and HLA in healthy donors. The PCR had 60 Vbeta and 13 Jbeta primers. This table comes from immunoSEQ multiplex PCR, and its TCRdb copy is limited to in-frame clones, with some not included. The table records 100,000 or so clones, over 75% of them present only once. The sequencing input was PBMCs. The receptors were sampled from a man younger than 45 in good health and CMV-seropositive.

The genes are TRBV6-1 and TRBJ2-1; 7 bases align to TRBD2. Germline CDR1 MNHNS, CDR2 SASEGT. The CDR3 sequence is 16 residues long. Trimming at V came to 2 bases and at J to 2 bases, leaving 6 bases not matched to a gene. Here the CDR3 DNA reads TGTGCCAGCAGTGAAAGGGCTAGCGGAACCTACAATGAGCAGTTCTTC. This codes for CASSERASGTYNEQFF.

The chain combines TRBV27 with TRBJ1-5; TRBD1 aligns across 7 bases. The CDR3 has 17 amino acids. Germline values: CDR1 MNHEY, CDR2 SMNVEV (reference sequence). Trimming removed 2 bases from V and 1 base from J; junction bases left unmatched: 8. DNA for the CDR3: TGTGCCAGCAGTTTAAAGGGACAGCCTTTGAGCAATCAGCCCCAGCATTTT. As protein: CASSLKGQPLSNQPQHF.

The chain couples TRBV7-3 to TRBJ2-3; perhaps TRBD2 as D (5 bases). The V end lost 3 bases, the J end lost 8 bases, and 15 bases lay between the germline ends. Looked up from germline, CDR1 is SGHTA and CDR2 is FQGTGA. CDR3 size: 14 residues. CDR3 amino acids: CASSFTGDAGTQYF. In nucleotides, the CDR3 is TGTGCCAGCAGCTTTACCGGGGATGCCGGTACGCAGTATTTT.

The rearrangement joins TRBV27 to TRBJ2-5, with D tentatively TRBD2 (5 bases). There are 11 residues in the CDR3. Trimming pared 6 bases from V and 7 bases from J, leaving 9 bases between. Germline V gives CDR1 MNHEY, CDR2 SMNVEV (reference sequence). The CDR3 reads CASSDRGTQYF. The CDR3 DNA is TGTGCCAGCAGCGACCGGGGGACCCAGTACTTC.

The rearrangement links TRBV7-9 to TRBJ2-7, with TRBD1 matching over 7 bases. Germline CDR1 SEHNR, CDR2 FQNEAQ (reference sequence). The CDR3 extends over 14 amino acids. Trimming cost V 3 bases and J 3 bases; bases outside gene matches: 5. In DNA form, the CDR3 reads TGTGCCAGCAGCTTGAGAAGGGGGCACTACGAGCAGTACTTC. It specifies CASSLRRGHYEQYF.

The J gene is TRBJ1-6, the V gene TRBV7-2, with D unresolved. CDR1 and CDR2 from the germline V gene are SGHTA and FQGNSA. This CDR3 has 12 amino acids. V was pared by 6 bases and J by 9 bases, with 9 bases between. CDR3 bases: TGTGCCAGCAGTGTAGAACCTTCACCCCTCCACTTT. Amino acids: CASSVEPSPLHF.

The rearrangement joins TRBV7-2 to TRBJ1-2; D possibly corresponds to TRBD1 (6 bases). Germline loops: CDR1 SGHTA, CDR2 FQGNSA. Trimming pared 5 bases from V and 8 bases from J, leaving 24 bases between. The CDR3 is 16 residues long. CDR3 loop: CASSDDRGPGARGYTF. The DNA for the CDR3 is TGTGCCAGCAGCGATGACCGGGGACCAGGGGCCCGGGGCTACACCTTC.

The rearrangement links TRBV5-1 to TRBJ2-7, with 10 bases lining up with TRBD2. This CDR3 contains 14 residues. The J segment lost 3 bases and the V segment lost 1 base, leaving 1 base of the junction unmatched. Germline V gene data show CDR1 as SGHRS and CDR2 as YFSETQ. The CDR3 here is CASSLTSGDYEQYF. CDR3 in DNA: TGCGCCAGCAGCTTGACTAGCGGGGACTACGAGCAGTACTTC.

The V call is TRBV27, the J call TRBJ2-7; 9 nucleotides align to TRBD2. This CDR3 comprises 17 residues. Germline CDR1 is MNHEY and CDR2 is SMNVEV (reference sequence). Trimming cost V 5 bases and J 0 bases; bases outside gene matches: 11. CDR3 sequence (DNA): TGTGCCAGCAGTGGTCGAGGGGCGGGGGGGAGCTCCTACGAGCAGTACTTC. Translation: CASSGRGAGGSSYEQYF.

The chain couples TRBV5-6 to TRBJ2-1; 8 bases are shared with TRBD2. The CDR3 contains 15 residues. Unmatched junction bases numbered 3, after V lost 4 bases and J lost 0 bases. Germline V lookup: CDR1 SGHDT, CDR2 YYEEEE. The CDR3 here is CASSRLASSYNEQFF. The DNA for the CDR3 is TGTGCCAGCAGCCGACTAGCGTCCTCCTACAATGAGCAGTTCTTC.

J is TRBJ2-5 and V is TRBV5-1; D remains ambiguous. Germline assignment: CDR1 SGHRS and CDR2 YFSETQ. This CDR3 is built from 11 residues. Trimming took off 4 bases at V and 3 bases at J, with 4 bases between the two ends. DNA for the CDR3: TGCGCCAGCAGCCGCGAAGAGACCCAGTACTTC. This encodes CASSREETQYF.

The rearrangement uses TRBV4-1 and TRBJ2-3, with TRBD2 matching over 9 bases. The CDR3 length is 17 residues. Germline V CDR1 and CDR2: MGHRA, YSYEKL. J lost 3 bases, V lost 4 bases, and 11 bases had no gene match. In DNA, the CDR3 is TGCGCCAGCAGCCCCACAGTGGCGGGGGGGGCGACAGATACGCAGTATTTT. As protein: CASSPTVAGGATDTQYF.

This clone was detected only a few times. This chain connects TRBV6-5 to TRBJ2-5; 7 bases line up with TRBD2. The V and J ends lost 7 bases and 4 bases, in that order; junction bases with no gene match: 9. This CDR3 spans 14 amino acids. Looked up from germline, CDR1 is MNHEY and CDR2 is SVGAGI. This CDR3 reads CASKTPAGSETQYF. CDR3 sequence (DNA): TGTGCCAGCAAGACACCAGCGGGGTCAGAGACCCAGTACTTC.